The source of this T cell receptor (beta chain) is a study of OX40 agonist ivuxolimab in advanced cancers. Data came from immunoSEQ multiplex PCR; TCRdb stores just in-frame clones and leaves some out. This repertoire shows about 77,000 clones, about 92% found once; its top ten account for 4.8%. Comment on this clone: What it recognizes is unknown.

People who had autoimmune disease history or systemic immunosuppression were excluded. The CDR3 is 17 residues long. The junction had 3 bases not matched to a gene; V was cut back by 3 bases and J by 0 bases. CDR1 is SGHVS, CDR2 FQNEAQ, per germline. Study-level findings and limits: Researchers report that CD8+ T cells had, on average, more expanded clones than CD4+. Among some nonresponders, normalized T-cell clonal expansion was also low.

The TCR originated in an adult with an advanced solid tumor such as melanoma, head and neck, liver or kidney cancer. This chain uses TRBV7-8 with TRBJ2-7, with 15 bases aligning to TRBD2. The specimen was CD4+ or CD8+ T cells sorted from blood, collected in a trial of the OX40 agonist ivuxolimab. CDR3 nucleotides: TGTGCCAGCAGCTTTGGGACTAGCGGGAGGTACTCCTACGAGCAGTACTTC. Protein: CASSFGTSGRYSYEQYF.